The subject of this entry is one TCR beta chain. Its antigen is unknown. No base quality information exists; no much larger clone differs at one position. The sample is drawn from a study of blood T cell repertoires in COVID-19 (dated by TCRdb to about 2020). Context from the whole study: Samples from collaborators originated in the United States, Italy and Spain and spanned both the acute and convalescent phases of COVID-19. The samples were drawn from two sources: the first 160 participants of the ongoing ImmuneRACE study, and over 950 subjects contributed by 6 global collaborators. The repertoires were released in a freely available public database intended as a resource for research on the immune response to SARS-CoV-2. Subjects who had been exposed to COVID-19, were actively infected with it, or had recovered from it provided the deeply sampled blood TCRbeta repertoires that made up the dataset. The prospective study material was composed of cDNA or gDNA derived from T cells, B-cell-depleted T cells, or PBMCs. A de-identified subject ID, COVID-19 status, age in years and sex were almost always included in the sample metadata. Where available, HLA class I and class II types were taken from metadata supplied by the sample provider and were not determined by assay-based typing.

Whole blood was collected in K2EDTA tubes by collaborating institutions according to the institutions' own protocols. Collaborator samples were shipped for TCRbeta analysis as frozen whole blood, isolated PBMCs, or DNA extracted from either sample type. General findings and caveats noted by the study authors: The quantity of clinical and demographic metadata differed by source and by participant and was supplied without curation.

TCRbeta CDR3 regions were amplified from genomic DNA by means of the immunoSEQ Assay, a bias-controlled multiplex PCR. In the authors' own workflow: The number of nucleated cells in each sample was estimated from the amplification of reference gene primers within the assay. Sequence reads were collapsed and filtered to measure the absolute abundance of every unique TCRbeta CDR3 rearrangement. For each sample, productive Simpson clonality was calculated by taking the square root of Simpson's diversity index across productive rearrangements. TCRdb took this table from immuneACCESS and kept in-frame rearrangements with V and J called. Such tables lack part of the clones; where checked against another copy, unresolved V genes explain under half of the gap, and the rest is unexplained. The V and J calls and clone size were taken over from that table, and D and trimming were inferred from the DNA. For this sample the table gives some 130,000 clones, of which around 86% were detected only once. Roughly 2.5% of the sample rests with the top ten.

The origin of this receptor is a man between 45 and 60 years old with active COVID-19. Input material: peripheral blood.

The CDR3 has the sequence CSVPDRPNSPLHF. The bases read TGCAGCGTTCCCGACAGACCGAATTCACCCCTCCACTTT. The chain uses TRBV29-1 and TRBJ1-6, and the D gene may be TRBD1, 5 bases matching. In the germline V gene, CDR1 corresponds to SQVTM and CDR2 to ANQGSEA. There are 13 amino acids in the CDR3, from cysteine to phenylalanine inclusive. Left in the record is the CDR3 DNA by itself, 39 bases read in frame from the first base. Trimming at the junction amounts to 5 bases on V and 7 bases on J, and the germline ends lie 12 bases apart.